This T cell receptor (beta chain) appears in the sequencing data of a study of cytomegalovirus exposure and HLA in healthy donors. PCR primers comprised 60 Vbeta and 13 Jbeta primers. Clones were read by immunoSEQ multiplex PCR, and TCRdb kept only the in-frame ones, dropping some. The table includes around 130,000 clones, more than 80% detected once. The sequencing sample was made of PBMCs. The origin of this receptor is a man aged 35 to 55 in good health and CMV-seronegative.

The CDR3 DNA reads TGTGCCAGCATCGACAGTAAAATTGAAGCTTTCTTT. Its protein is CASIDSKIEAFF. The V gene is TRBV28, the J gene TRBJ1-1, with a tentative D call TRBD1 (5 bases). The V gene lost 7 bases and the J gene lost 7 bases, with 13 bases spanning the gap. Germline lookup yields CDR1 MDHEN and CDR2 SYDVKM. The CDR3 runs 12 residues.